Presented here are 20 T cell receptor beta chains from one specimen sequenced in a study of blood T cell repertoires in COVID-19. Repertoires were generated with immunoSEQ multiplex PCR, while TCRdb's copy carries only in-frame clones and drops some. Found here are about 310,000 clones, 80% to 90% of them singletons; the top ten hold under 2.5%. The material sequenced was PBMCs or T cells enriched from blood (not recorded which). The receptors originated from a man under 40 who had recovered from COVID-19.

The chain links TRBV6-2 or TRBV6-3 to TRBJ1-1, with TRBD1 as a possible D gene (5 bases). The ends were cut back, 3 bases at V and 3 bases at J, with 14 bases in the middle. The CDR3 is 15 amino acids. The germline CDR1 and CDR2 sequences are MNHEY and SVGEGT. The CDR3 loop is CASSYHTGRDTEAFF. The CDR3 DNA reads TGTGCCAGCAGTTATCACACGGGCAGGGACACTGAAGCTTTCTTT.

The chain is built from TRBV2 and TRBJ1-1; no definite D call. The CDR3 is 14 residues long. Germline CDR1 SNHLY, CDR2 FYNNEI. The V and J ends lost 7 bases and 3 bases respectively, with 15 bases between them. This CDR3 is CASTITRAYTEAFF. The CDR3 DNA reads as TGTGCCAGCACAATAACTAGGGCGTACACTGAAGCTTTCTTT. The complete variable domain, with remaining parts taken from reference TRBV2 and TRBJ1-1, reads EPEVTQTPSHQVTQMGQEVILRCVPISNHLYFYWYRQILGQKVEFLVSFYNNEISEKSEIFDDQFSVERPDGSNFTLKIRSTKLEDSAMYFCASTITRAYTEAFFGQGTRLTVV.

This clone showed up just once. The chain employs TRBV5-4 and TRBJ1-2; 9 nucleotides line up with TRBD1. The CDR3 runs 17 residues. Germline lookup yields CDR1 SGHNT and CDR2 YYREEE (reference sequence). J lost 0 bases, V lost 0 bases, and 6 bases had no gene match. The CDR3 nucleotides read TGTGCCAGCAGCTTGGGGACAGGGGCCCAAGCTAACTATGGCTACACCTTC. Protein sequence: CASSLGTGAQANYGYTF.

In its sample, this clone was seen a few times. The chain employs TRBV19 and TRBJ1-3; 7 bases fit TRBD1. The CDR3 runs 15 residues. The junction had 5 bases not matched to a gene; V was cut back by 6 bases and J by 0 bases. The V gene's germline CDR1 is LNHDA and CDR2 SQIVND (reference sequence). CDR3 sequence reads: CASRLDRSSGNTIYF. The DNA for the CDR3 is TGTGCCAGTAGACTGGACAGGAGCTCTGGAAACACCATATATTTT.

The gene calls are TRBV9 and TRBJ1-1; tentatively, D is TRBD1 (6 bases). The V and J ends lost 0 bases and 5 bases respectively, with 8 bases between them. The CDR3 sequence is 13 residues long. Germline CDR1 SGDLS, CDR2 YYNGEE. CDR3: CASSVGTGTEAFF. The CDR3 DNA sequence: TGTGCCAGCAGCGTAGGTACAGGGACTGAAGCTTTCTTT.

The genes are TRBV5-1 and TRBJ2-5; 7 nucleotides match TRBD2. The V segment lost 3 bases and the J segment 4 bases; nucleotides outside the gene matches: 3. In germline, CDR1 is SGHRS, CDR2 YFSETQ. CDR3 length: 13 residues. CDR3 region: CASSSERGETQYF. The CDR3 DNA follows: TGCGCCAGCAGCTCAGAGCGGGGAGAGACCCAGTACTTC.

CDR3 sequence reads: CATSDSGSYTF. CDR3 nucleotides: TGTGCCACCAGTGATTCAGGGAGCTACACCTTC. The rearrangement links TRBV24-1 to TRBJ1-2; possible D gene TRBD1, 5 bases. The V gene's germline CDR1 is KGHDR and CDR2 SFDVKD. The CDR3 totals 11 residues. V lost 2 bases, J lost 9 bases, and 6 bases lay in between.

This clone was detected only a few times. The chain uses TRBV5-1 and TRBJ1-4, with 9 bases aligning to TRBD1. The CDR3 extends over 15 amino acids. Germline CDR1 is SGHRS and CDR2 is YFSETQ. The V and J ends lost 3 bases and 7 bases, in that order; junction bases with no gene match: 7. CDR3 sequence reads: CASSSWTGVGEKLFF. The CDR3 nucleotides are TGCGCCAGCAGCTCCTGGACAGGGGTGGGTGAAAAACTGTTTTTT.

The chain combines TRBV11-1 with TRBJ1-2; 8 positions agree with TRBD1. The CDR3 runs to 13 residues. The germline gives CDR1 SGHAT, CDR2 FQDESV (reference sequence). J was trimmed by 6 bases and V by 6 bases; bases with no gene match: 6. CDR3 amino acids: CASSRPGGDGYTF. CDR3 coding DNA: TGTGCCAGCAGTAGACCAGGGGGCGATGGCTACACCTTC. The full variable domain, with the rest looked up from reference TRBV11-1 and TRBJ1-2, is EAEVAQSPRYKITEKSQAVAFWCDPISGHATLYWYRQILGQGPELLVQFQDESVVDDSQLPKDRFSAERLKGVDSTLKIQPAELGDSAMYLCASSRPGGDGYTFGSGTRLTVV.

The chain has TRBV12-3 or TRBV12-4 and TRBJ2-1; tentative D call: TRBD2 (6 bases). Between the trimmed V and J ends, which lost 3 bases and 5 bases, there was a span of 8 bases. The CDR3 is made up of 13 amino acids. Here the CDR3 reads CASSFKRDNEQFF. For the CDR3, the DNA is TGTGCCAGCAGTTTTAAGCGGGACAATGAGCAGTTCTTC.

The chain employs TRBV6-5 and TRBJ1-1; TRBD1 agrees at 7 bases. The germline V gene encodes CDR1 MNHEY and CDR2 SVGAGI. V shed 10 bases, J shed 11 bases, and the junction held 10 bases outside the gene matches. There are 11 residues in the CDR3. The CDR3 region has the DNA TGTGCCACCACAGGGGTGGCGGGGGCTTTCTTT. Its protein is CATTGVAGAFF.

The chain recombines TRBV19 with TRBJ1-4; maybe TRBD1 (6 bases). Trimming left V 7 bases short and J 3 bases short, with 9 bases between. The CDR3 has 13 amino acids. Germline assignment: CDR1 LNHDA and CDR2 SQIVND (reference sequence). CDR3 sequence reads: CASTGQPNEKLFF. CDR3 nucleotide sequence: TGTGCCAGTACAGGACAGCCTAATGAAAAACTGTTTTTT.

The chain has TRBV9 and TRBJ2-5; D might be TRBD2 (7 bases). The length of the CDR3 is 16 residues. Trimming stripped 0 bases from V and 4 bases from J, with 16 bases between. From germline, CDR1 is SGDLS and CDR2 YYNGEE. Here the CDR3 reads CASSVEEGGALETQYF. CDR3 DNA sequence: TGTGCCAGCAGCGTAGAGGAAGGGGGGGCTCTAGAGACCCAGTACTTC.

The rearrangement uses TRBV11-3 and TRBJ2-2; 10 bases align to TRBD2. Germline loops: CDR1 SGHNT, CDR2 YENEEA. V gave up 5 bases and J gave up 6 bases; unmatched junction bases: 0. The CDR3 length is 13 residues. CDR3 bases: TGTGCCAGCAGCGGACTAGCGGCCGGGGAGCTGTTTTTT. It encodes CASSGLAAGELFF.

Here the CDR3 DNA reads TGTGCCAGCAGTGCCCTACCTCCTAGCGGGGGGGCCCACGAGCAGTACTTC. It yields the protein CASSALPPSGGAHEQYF. V is TRBV6-1 and J is TRBJ2-7; TRBD2 matches at 12 bases. V was clipped by 4 bases and J by 5 bases; unmatched bases: 12. The CDR3 consists of 17 residues. The V gene's germline CDR1 is MNHNS and CDR2 SASEGT.

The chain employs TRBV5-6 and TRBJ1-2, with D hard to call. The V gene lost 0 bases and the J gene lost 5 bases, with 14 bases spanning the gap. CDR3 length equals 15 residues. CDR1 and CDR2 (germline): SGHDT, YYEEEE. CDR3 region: CASSLGGSAVYGYTF. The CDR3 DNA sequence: TGTGCCAGCAGCTTGGGAGGTAGCGCAGTTTATGGCTACACCTTC.

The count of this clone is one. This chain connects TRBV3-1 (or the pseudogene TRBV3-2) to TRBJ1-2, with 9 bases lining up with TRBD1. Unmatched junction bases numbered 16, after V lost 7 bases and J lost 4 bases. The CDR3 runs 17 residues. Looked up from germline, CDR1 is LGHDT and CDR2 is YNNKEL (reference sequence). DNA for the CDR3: TGTGCCAGCACGCGAACCGGGACAGGGCAACGCGGCTATGGCTACACCTTC. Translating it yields CASTRTGTGQRGYGYTF.

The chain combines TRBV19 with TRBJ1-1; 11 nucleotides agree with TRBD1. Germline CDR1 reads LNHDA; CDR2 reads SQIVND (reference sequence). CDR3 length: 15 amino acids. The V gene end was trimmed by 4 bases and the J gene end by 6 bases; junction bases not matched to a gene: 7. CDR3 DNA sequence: TGTGCCAGTAGTACCTTGATGGGACAGGGGGCTGAAGCTTTCTTT. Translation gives CASSTLMGQGAEAFF.

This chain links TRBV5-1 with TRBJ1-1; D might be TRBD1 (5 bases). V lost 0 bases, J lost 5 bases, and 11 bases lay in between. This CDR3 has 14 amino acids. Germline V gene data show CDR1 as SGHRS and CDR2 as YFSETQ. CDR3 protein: CASSLDRIRTEAFF. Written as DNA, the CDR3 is TGCGCCAGCAGCTTGGACAGGATTCGAACTGAAGCTTTCTTT.

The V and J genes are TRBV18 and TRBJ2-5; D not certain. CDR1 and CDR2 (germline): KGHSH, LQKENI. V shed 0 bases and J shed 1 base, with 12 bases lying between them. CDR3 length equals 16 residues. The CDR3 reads CASSPPLITVQETQYF. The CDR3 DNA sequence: TGTGCCAGCTCACCACCGCTAATCACAGTCCAAGAGACCCAGTACTTC.